This entry lists 23 T cell receptor beta chains sequenced from one sample in a study of OX40 agonist ivuxolimab in advanced cancers. Repertoires were generated with immunoSEQ multiplex PCR, while TCRdb's copy carries only in-frame clones and drops some. The profile shows some 100,000 clones, around 91% of them singletons. The source material was CD4+ or CD8+ T cells sorted from blood, sampled in a trial of the OX40 agonist ivuxolimab. These receptors were obtained from an adult with an advanced solid tumor such as melanoma, head and neck, liver or kidney cancer.

The chain uses TRBV30 and TRBJ2-7; 9 bases match TRBD1. This CDR3 has 13 amino acids. V dropped 3 bases and J dropped 4; count of bases not matched to a gene: 4. The germline gives CDR1 GTSNPN, CDR2 SVGIG (reference sequence). The CDR3 coding sequence is TGTGCCTGGAGGTGGGACAGGGCATACGAGCAGTACTTC. Protein: CAWRWDRAYEQYF.

The chain links TRBV18 to TRBJ1-1; 7 bases align to TRBD1. The CDR3 is 14 amino acids. Germline V CDR1 and CDR2: KGHSH, LQKENI. Trimming at V came to 6 bases and at J to 5 bases, leaving 9 bases not matched to a gene. CDR3 loop: CASSSQGTETEAFF. The CDR3 DNA reads TGTGCCAGCTCGTCACAGGGGACTGAGACTGAAGCTTTCTTT.

The sample holds a few counts of this clone. This chain joins TRBV30 and TRBJ1-1; D possibly corresponds to TRBD1 (5 bases). The CDR3 loop spans 13 amino acids. Trimming shortened V by 0 bases and J by 3 bases, and 8 bases separated the two germline ends. Germline V lookup: CDR1 GTSNPN, CDR2 SVGIG (reference sequence). DNA of the CDR3: TGTGCCTGGAGTGTAGGGGTTTACACTGAAGCTTTCTTT. It codes for CAWSVGVYTEAFF.

The rearrangement links TRBV5-1 to TRBJ2-7, with 8 bases lining up with TRBD1. The V segment lost 1 base and the J segment 6 bases; nucleotides outside the gene matches: 0. CDR3 length: 12 residues. Germline V gives CDR1 SGHRS, CDR2 YFSETQ. Here the CDR3 reads CASSLTGGEQYF. For the CDR3, the DNA is TGCGCCAGCAGCTTGACAGGGGGCGAGCAGTACTTC.

The chain recombines TRBV30 with TRBJ2-1; TRBD2 matches 9 bases. Losses at the gene ends were 2 bases for V and 4 bases for J; bases not matched to a gene: 15. Germline assignment: CDR1 GTSNPN and CDR2 SVGIG (reference sequence). CDR3 length equals 18 residues. CDR3 protein: CAWSLRVGLAGLYNEQFF. The CDR3 nucleotides read TGTGCCTGGAGTTTAAGAGTTGGCCTAGCGGGACTTTACAATGAGCAGTTCTTC.

J is TRBJ1-4 and V is TRBV18; D remains ambiguous. The CDR3 length is 14 residues. V was pared by 6 bases and J by 4 bases, with 12 bases between. Germline values: CDR1 KGHSH, CDR2 LQKENI. CDR3 region: CASSRRDYNEKLFF. The CDR3, as DNA: TGTGCCAGCTCGCGGAGGGATTATAATGAAAAACTGTTTTTT.

The chain is built from TRBV18 and TRBJ2-3, with TRBD2 identical over 7 bases. Germline values: CDR1 KGHSH, CDR2 LQKENI. CDR3 length: 13 residues. Trimming removed 0 bases from V and 10 bases from J; junction bases left unmatched: 4. The CDR3 DNA follows: TGTGCCAGCTCACCACCCTCAGCGGGGCCGCAGTATTTT. Translation gives CASSPPSAGPQYF.

The J gene is TRBJ2-3, the V gene TRBV2; possibly TRBD2 for D (5 bases). V lost 3 bases and J lost 2, with 12 bases in between. Germline assignment: CDR1 SNHLY and CDR2 FYNNEI. This CDR3 is built from 15 residues. The CDR3 loop is CASSDPGISTDTQYF. As DNA, the CDR3 is TGTGCCAGCAGTGACCCGGGGATCTCCACAGATACGCAGTATTTT.

CDR3: CASSPQGFQFF. Here the CDR3 DNA reads TGTGCCAGCTCACCTCAGGGGTTCCAGTTCTTC. This chain connects TRBV18 to TRBJ2-1, with D tentatively TRBD1 (6 bases). The V gene's germline CDR1 is KGHSH and CDR2 LQKENI. Trimming took 3 bases from V and 13 from J, leaving 10 bases between them. The CDR3 is 11 residues long. Based on the CDR3 plus reference TRBV18 and TRBJ2-1, the full variable domain is NAGVMQNPRHLVRRRGQEARLRCSPMKGHSHVYWYRQLPEEGLKFMVYLQKENIIDESGMPKERFSAEFPKEGPSILRIQQVVRGDSAAYFCASSPQGFQFFGPGTRLTVL.

The J gene is TRBJ1-2, the V gene TRBV27, with D possibly TRBD1 on 5 matching bases. Germline V gene sequence: CDR1 MNHEY, CDR2 SMNVEV (reference sequence). Trimming stripped 3 bases from V and 2 bases from J, with 10 bases between. The CDR3 is 14 amino acids. The CDR3 sequence is CASSFRAGNYGYTF. The CDR3 nucleotides are TGTGCCAGCAGTTTCAGGGCAGGAAACTATGGCTACACCTTC.

The chain links TRBV27 to TRBJ2-1; 9 bases match TRBD2. CDR3 size: 14 residues. The ends lost 8 bases at V and 8 bases at J; junction bases unmatched: 10. Per the germline V gene, CDR1 is MNHEY and CDR2 is SMNVEV (reference sequence). The CDR3 loop is CASGNSGRGYEQFF. Written as DNA, the CDR3 is TGTGCCAGCGGAAATAGCGGGAGAGGTTATGAGCAGTTCTTC.

The gene calls are TRBV10-3 and TRBJ1-5, with a possible D match to TRBD1 (5 bases). The V gene lost 0 bases and the J gene lost 5 bases, with 8 bases spanning the gap. This CDR3 has 14 amino acids. Germline V CDR1 and CDR2: ENHRY, SYGVKD. CDR3 DNA sequence: TGTGCCATCAGTGAGTCTTGGGGCGATCAGCCCCAGCATTTT. Protein product: CAISESWGDQPQHF.

The chain recombines TRBV7-9 with TRBJ2-2, with D unresolved. The V and J ends lost 4 bases and 2 bases respectively, with 11 bases between them. Germline CDR1 and CDR2: SEHNR and FQNEAQ (reference sequence). The CDR3 has 15 residues. CDR3 amino acids: CASSSVADNTGELFF. CDR3 DNA sequence: TGTGCCAGCAGCTCCGTAGCAGACAACACCGGGGAGCTGTTTTTT.

V gene TRBV7-2 combines with J gene TRBJ1-2, with a tentative D call TRBD1 (5 bases). The CDR3 totals 14 residues. The germline V gene encodes CDR1 SGHTA and CDR2 FQGNSA. V gave up 5 bases and J gave up 4 bases, with 14 bases separating them. Here the CDR3 DNA reads TGTGCCAGCAGCCCTACCAGGGCTGGCTATGGCTACACCTTC. It is translated as CASSPTRAGYGYTF.

The chain links TRBV28 to TRBJ2-7, with 8 bases matching TRBD2. The CDR3 runs to 17 residues. Germline V gene sequence: CDR1 MDHEN, CDR2 SYDVKM. V dropped 5 bases and J dropped 0; count of bases not matched to a gene: 12. This CDR3 reads CASSSPRREANSYEQYF. As DNA, the CDR3 is TGTGCCAGCAGTAGCCCACGGCGGGAGGCCAACTCCTACGAGCAGTACTTC.

This rearrangement joins TRBV28 to TRBJ2-2; TRBD1 might be the D (6 bases). The germline CDR1 and CDR2 sequences are MDHEN and SYDVKM. Trimming took off 1 base at V and 4 bases at J, with 16 bases between the two ends. This CDR3 is 17 amino acids long. This CDR3 is CASSLLGQKTITGELFF. CDR3 nucleotides: TGTGCCAGCAGTTTATTAGGACAGAAAACTATCACCGGGGAGCTGTTTTTT.

This clone was detected ten times or more. The chain recombines TRBV6-5 with TRBJ1-5; 8 positions agree with TRBD1. Germline-derived CDR1 and CDR2 are MNHEY and SVGAGI. J lost 6 bases, V lost 8 bases, and 9 bases had no gene match. The CDR3 sequence is 14 residues long. The CDR3 reads CASRGQGKGQPQHF. CDR3 in DNA: TGTGCCAGCCGCGGACAGGGTAAGGGTCAGCCCCAGCATTTT.

The chain recombines TRBV5-1 with TRBJ2-7, with 10 positions matching TRBD2. The germline V gene has CDR1 SGHRS and CDR2 YFSETQ. V lost 2 bases, J lost 5 bases, and 7 bases stayed unmatched. The CDR3 runs to 15 residues. The CDR3 loop is CASSLLAGRTHEQYF. CDR3 DNA sequence: TGCGCCAGCAGCTTACTAGCGGGACGTACCCACGAGCAGTACTTC.

The chain uses TRBV19 and TRBJ2-2; TRBD2 matches at 8 bases. The CDR3 has 13 residues. The ends lost 7 bases at V and 5 bases at J; junction bases unmatched: 3. The germline V gene encodes CDR1 LNHDA and CDR2 SQIVND (reference sequence). CDR3 DNA: TGTGCCAGTACGCCGGGGGGGACCGGGGAGCTGTTTTTT. The encoded protein is CASTPGGTGELFF.

This CDR3 is CASSLSGTAIYEQYF. The DNA of the CDR3 is TGTGCCAGCAGCCTCTCCGGGACAGCGATTTACGAGCAGTACTTC. V is TRBV28 and J is TRBJ2-7; TRBD1 aligns across 7 bases. The CDR3 runs to 15 residues. Germline CDR1 reads MDHEN; CDR2 reads SYDVKM. V dropped 6 bases and J dropped 4; count of bases not matched to a gene: 12.

The chain joins TRBV6-6 to TRBJ2-7, with 7 positions matching TRBD1. With V trimmed by 2 bases and J by 6 bases, 4 bases remained unmatched. Germline V lookup: CDR1 MNHNY, CDR2 SVGAGI (reference sequence). The CDR3 length is 13 residues. This CDR3 is CASSYQTGTEQYF. CDR3 nucleotide sequence: TGTGCCAGCAGTTACCAGACAGGGACCGAGCAGTACTTC.

This chain uses TRBV30 with TRBJ2-5; D may correspond to TRBD1 or TRBD2 (5 bases each). Germline CDR1 GTSNPN, CDR2 SVGIG (reference sequence). Trimming left V 5 bases short and J 3 bases short, with 22 bases between. The CDR3 contains 16 residues. The CDR3 DNA sequence: TGTGCCTGGGGCCGGGACCGAAGCCTTTTAAAAGAGACCCAGTACTTC. Protein: CAWGRDRSLLKETQYF.

The gene calls are TRBV10-3 and TRBJ2-2; D might be TRBD1 (6 bases). Trimming took 6 bases from V and 5 from J, leaving 10 bases between them. This CDR3 comprises 13 residues. Germline CDR1 reads ENHRY; CDR2 reads SYGVKD. This CDR3 reads CAIRQGGTGELFF. Written as DNA, the CDR3 is TGTGCCATCAGACAGGGCGGAACCGGGGAGCTGTTTTTT.